Many counts were recorded for the clone carrying this TCR beta chain. The antigen is not known. This entry is derived from a study of early T cells in non-severe SARS-CoV-2 infection. The study's findings and limits: VDJdb-based matching was biased toward anti-spike CD8 responses and missed private and CD4 specificities.

V lost 7 bases and J 2 bases, leaving 16 bases between the germline ends. CDR3 length: 14 amino acids. Looked up from germline, CDR1 is SQVTM and CDR2 is ANQGSEA. As part of library construction, unique molecular identifiers were attached to individual cDNA molecules. TCRdb ran MiXCR on the 5' RACE reads and lists one entry per CDR3 protein. The sample carries 30,000 to 40,000 distinct CDR3 sequences, around 5.7% recorded once. Specimen: whole blood. The rearrangement joins TRBV29-1 to TRBJ2-3; weak D call: TRBD1 (5 bases). The sequence derives from an adult who was a healthcare worker with PCR-confirmed SARS-CoV-2 infection or an uninfected control (not recorded which). The CDR3 region is CSADIGPHTDTQYF. CDR3 nucleotide sequence: TGCAGCGCGGACATCGGTCCTCACACAGATACGCAGTATTTT.